These T cell receptor beta chains were read from a single sample in a study of naive and memory T cell subsets. TCRdb itself ran the UMI-ligation and nested PCR reads through MiXCR, one entry per CDR3 protein. The sample contains about 90,000 distinct CDR3 sequences, roughly 12% of which appear only once. Sequencing was done on a sample of naive CD4+ T cells from blood. The receptors shown here come from a human donor in good health. CDR3s include the opening cysteine and the closing phenylalanine or tryptophan. A D gene is named only where the DNA matches it firmly. Some rows have no size entry. The others give once, few or many, or a class for an expanded clone.

TRBV4-1	TRBD1	TRBJ2-7	many	TGCGCCAGCAGCTCCACGGGACAGGGTGACGAGCAGTACTTC	CASSSTGQGDEQYF
TRBV14	TRBD1	TRBJ2-7	few	TGTGCCAGCAGCCACATGGGACAGGGGAACTACGAGCAGTACTTC	CASSHMGQGNYEQYF
TRBV20-1	TRBD1	TRBJ1-1	many	TGCAGTGCGGTCCAGGGGGCCGACACTGAAGCTTTCTTT	CSAVQGADTEAFF
TRBV5-4	NA	TRBJ2-7	few	TGTGCCAGCAGCACTCGCGGGGGCCGCTACGAGCAGTACTTC	CASSTRGGRYEQYF
TRBV20-1	TRBD1	TRBJ1-5	NA	TGCAGTGCGCCGACAGGGGTGGCCCCCAATCAGCCCCAGCATTTT	CSAPTGVAPNQPQHF
TRBV14	NA	TRBJ2-2	few	TGTGCCAGCAGCCAAATAGCGGTGAACACCGGGGAGCTGTTTTTT	CASSQIAVNTGELFF
TRBV4-2	TRBD2	TRBJ2-3	many	TGTGCCAGCAGCCAAGCGGTAGCTAGCGGGGGGCTAGATACGCAGTATTTT	CASSQAVASGGLDTQYF
TRBV7-2	NA	TRBJ1-2	many	TGTGCCAGCGGCCAAGACACGAACTATGGCTACACCTTC	CASGQDTNYGYTF
TRBV12-3/TRBV12-4	NA	TRBJ1-1	many	TGTGCCAGCAGTTTAGGAGAGTCCATGAACACTGAAGCTTTCTTT	CASSLGESMNTEAFF
TRBV29-1	NA	TRBJ1-1	few	TGCAGCGTTGACCAGGGGCCCGGCACTGAAGCTTTCTTT	CSVDQGPGTEAFF
TRBV7-8	NA	TRBJ2-1	many	TGTGCCAGCAGCCTTAGACCCTTATCTTATTCCTACAATGAGCAGTTCTTC	CASSLRPLSYSYNEQFF
TRBV27	NA	TRBJ1-6	NA	TGTGCCAGCAGTCCCCAGGGCCTCAATTCACCCCTCCACTTT	CASSPQGLNSPLHF
TRBV7-2	NA	TRBJ1-1	many	TGTGCCAGCAGCCCCGTCTCAGGGAAGAACACTGAAGCTTTCTTT	CASSPVSGKNTEAFF
TRBV4-2	NA	TRBJ2-4	many	TGTGCCAGCAGCCAAGGGAGGGAGGGGGCCCACAAAAACATTCAGTACTTC	CASSQGREGAHKNIQYF
TRBV6-2/TRBV6-3	NA	TRBJ2-1	few	TGTGCCAGCAGTAAGAACAGGGGAGGGAATGAGCAGTTCTTC	CASSKNRGGNEQFF